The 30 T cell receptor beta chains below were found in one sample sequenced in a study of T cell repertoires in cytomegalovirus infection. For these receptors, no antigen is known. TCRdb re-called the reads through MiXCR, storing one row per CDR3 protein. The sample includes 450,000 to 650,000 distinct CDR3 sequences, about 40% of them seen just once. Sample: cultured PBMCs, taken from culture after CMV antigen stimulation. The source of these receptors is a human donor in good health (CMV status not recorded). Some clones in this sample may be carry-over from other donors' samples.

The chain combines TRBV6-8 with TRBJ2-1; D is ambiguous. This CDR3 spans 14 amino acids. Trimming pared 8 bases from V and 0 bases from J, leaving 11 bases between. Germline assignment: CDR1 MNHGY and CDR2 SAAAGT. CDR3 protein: CASGKASSYNEQFF. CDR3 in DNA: TGTGCCAGCGGAAAGGCTAGCTCCTACAATGAGCAGTTCTTC.

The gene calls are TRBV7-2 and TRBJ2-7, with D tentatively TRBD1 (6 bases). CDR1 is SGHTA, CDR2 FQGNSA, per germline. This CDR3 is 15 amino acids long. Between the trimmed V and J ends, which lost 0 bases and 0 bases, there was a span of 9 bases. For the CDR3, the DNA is TGTGCCAGCAGCTTAGCAAGGGACATCTCCTACGAGCAGTACTTC. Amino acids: CASSLARDISYEQYF. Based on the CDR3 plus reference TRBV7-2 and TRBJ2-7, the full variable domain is GAGVSQSPSNKVTEKGKDVELRCDPISGHTALYWYRQSLGQGLEFLIYFQGNSAPDKSGLPSDRFSAERTGGSVSTLTIQRTQQEDSAVYLCASSLARDISYEQYFGPGTRLTVT.

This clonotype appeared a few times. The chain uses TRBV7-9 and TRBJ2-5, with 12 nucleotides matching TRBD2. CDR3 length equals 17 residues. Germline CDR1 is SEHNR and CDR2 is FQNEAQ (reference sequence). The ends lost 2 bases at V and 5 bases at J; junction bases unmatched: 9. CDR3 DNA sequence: TGTGCCAGCAGCTTACGGACTAGCGGGATTTCGGATGAGACCCAGTACTTC. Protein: CASSLRTSGISDETQYF.

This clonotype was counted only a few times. CDR3 DNA: TGTGCCAGCAGCCAAGCGGCGGGGGCCCGGGGCTACGAGCAGTACTTC. Its translation: CASSQAAGARGYEQYF. The genes are TRBV7-2 and TRBJ2-7, with D possibly TRBD2 on 7 matching bases. CDR1 SGHTA and CDR2 FQGNSA come from the germline V gene. The CDR3 runs to 16 residues. Trimming stripped 5 bases from V and 3 bases from J, with 20 bases between.

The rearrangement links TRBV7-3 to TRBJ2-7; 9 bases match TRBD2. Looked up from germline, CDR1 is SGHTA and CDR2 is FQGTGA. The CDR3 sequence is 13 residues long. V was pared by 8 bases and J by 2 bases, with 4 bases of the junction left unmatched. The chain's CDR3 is CASRGGRAYEQYF. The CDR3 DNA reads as TGTGCCAGCCGGGGCGGGAGGGCCTACGAGCAGTACTTC.

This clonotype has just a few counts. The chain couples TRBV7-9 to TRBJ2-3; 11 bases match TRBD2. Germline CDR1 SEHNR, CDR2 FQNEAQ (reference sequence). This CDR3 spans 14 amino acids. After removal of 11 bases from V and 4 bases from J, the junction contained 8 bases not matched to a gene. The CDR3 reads CAAVLAGGPDTQYF. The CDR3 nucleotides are TGTGCCGCAGTCCTAGCGGGGGGTCCAGATACGCAGTATTTT.

CDR3 sequence reads: CASSLLARGPTDTQYF. The CDR3 nucleotides are TGTGCCAGCAGCTTATTAGCGCGAGGCCCCACAGATACGCAGTATTTT. The gene calls are TRBV7-8 and TRBJ2-3; tentative D call: TRBD2 (5 bases). CDR3 length equals 16 residues. V shed 2 bases and J shed 2 bases, with 14 bases lying between them. Germline V CDR1 and CDR2: SGHVS, FQNEAQ.

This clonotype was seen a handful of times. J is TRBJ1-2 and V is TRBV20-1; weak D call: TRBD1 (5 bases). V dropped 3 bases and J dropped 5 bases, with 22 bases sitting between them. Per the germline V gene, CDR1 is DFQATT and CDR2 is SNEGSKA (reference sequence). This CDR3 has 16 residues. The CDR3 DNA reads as TGCAGTGCTAGTAATCCCCTCCAGGGCGAACCATATGGCTACACCTTC. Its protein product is CSASNPLQGEPYGYTF.

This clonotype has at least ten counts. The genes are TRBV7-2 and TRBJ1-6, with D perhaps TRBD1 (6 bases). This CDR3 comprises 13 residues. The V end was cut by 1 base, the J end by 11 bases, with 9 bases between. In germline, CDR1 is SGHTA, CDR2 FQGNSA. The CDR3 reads CASSLDRVTPLHF. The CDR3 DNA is TGTGCCAGCAGCTTAGACAGGGTAACACCCCTCCACTTT.

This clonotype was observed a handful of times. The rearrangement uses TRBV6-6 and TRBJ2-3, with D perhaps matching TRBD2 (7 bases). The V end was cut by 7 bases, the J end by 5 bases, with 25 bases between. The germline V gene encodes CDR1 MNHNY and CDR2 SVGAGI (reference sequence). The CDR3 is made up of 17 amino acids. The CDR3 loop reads CASTRIRRGGVVDTQYF. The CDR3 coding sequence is TGTGCCAGCACCCGAATTAGAAGGGGGGGGGTTGTAGATACGCAGTATTTT.

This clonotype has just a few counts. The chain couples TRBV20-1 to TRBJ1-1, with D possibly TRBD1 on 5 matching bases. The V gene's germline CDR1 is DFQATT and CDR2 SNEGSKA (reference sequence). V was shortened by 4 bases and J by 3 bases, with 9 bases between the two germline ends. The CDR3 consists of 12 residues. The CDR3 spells CSAIKQDTEAFF. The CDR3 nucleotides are TGCAGTGCTATTAAACAGGACACTGAAGCTTTCTTT.

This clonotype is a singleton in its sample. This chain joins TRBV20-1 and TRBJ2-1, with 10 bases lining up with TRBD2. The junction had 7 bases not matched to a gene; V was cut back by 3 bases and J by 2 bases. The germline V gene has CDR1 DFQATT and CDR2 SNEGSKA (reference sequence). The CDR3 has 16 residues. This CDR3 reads CSARDSGGRTYNEQFF. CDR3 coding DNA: TGCAGTGCTAGGGATAGCGGGGGGAGGACCTACAATGAGCAGTTCTTC.

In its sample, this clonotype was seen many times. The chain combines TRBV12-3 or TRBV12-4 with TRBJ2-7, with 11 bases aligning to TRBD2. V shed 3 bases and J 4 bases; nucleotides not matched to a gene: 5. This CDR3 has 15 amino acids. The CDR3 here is CASSFSGTSGYEQYF. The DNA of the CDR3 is TGTGCCAGCAGTTTTAGCGGGACTAGCGGTTACGAGCAGTACTTC.

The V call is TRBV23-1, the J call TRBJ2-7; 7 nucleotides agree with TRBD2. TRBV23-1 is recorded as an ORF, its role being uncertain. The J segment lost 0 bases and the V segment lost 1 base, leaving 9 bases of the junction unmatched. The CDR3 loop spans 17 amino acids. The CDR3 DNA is TGCGCCAGCAGTCAATTGGATCGGGGGGAAGACTCCTACGAGCAGTACTTC. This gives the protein CASSQLDRGEDSYEQYF.

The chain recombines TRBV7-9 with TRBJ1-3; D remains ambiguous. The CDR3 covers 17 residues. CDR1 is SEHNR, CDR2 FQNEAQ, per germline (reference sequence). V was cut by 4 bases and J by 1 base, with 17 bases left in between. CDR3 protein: CASSYTPPPPSGNTIYF. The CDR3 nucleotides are TGTGCCAGCAGCTATACCCCCCCCCCCCCTTCTGGAAACACCATATATTTT.

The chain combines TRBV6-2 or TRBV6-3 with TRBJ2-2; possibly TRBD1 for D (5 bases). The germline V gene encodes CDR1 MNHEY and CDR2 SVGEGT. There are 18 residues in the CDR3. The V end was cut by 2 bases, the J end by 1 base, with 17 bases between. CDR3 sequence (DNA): TGTGCCAGCAGTTACGAGACAGCGATAAAACGGAACACCGGGGAGCTGTTTTTT. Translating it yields CASSYETAIKRNTGELFF.

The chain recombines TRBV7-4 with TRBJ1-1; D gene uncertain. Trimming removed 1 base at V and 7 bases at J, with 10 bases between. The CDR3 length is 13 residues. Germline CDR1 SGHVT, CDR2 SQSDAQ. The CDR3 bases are TGTGCCAGCAGCTTAGTGAGGGAGGGTGAAGCTTTCTTT. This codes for CASSLVREGEAFF. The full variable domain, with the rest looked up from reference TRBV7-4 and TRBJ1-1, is GAGVSQSPRYKVAKRGRDVALRCDSISGHVTLYWYRQTLGQGSEVLTYSQSDAQRDKSGRPSGRFSAERPERSVSTLKIQRTEQGDSAVYLCASSLVREGEAFFGQGTRLTVV.

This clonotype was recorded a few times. This CDR3 is CASSYSGLAKNIQYF. CDR3 sequence (DNA): TGTGCCAGCAGTTACTCGGGGCTAGCCAAAAACATTCAGTACTTC. The chain has TRBV6-5 and TRBJ2-4, with D possibly matching TRBD1 (5 bases). The germline V and J ends were trimmed by 0 bases and 0 bases, with 6 bases remaining between them. Germline-derived CDR1 and CDR2 are MNHEY and SVGAGI. The CDR3 runs 15 residues.

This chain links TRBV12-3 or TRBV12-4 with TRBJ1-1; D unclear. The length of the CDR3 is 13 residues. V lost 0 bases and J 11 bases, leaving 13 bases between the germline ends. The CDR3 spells CASSLADTREAFF. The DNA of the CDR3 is TGTGCCAGCAGTTTAGCCGACACCCGAGAGGCTTTCTTT.

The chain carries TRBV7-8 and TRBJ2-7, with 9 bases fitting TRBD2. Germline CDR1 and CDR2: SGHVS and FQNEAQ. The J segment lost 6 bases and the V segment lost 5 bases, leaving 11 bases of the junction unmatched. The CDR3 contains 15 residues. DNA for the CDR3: TGTGCCAGCAGCCACCCGTGGGCTAGCGGGATCGAGCAGTACTTC. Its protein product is CASSHPWASGIEQYF.

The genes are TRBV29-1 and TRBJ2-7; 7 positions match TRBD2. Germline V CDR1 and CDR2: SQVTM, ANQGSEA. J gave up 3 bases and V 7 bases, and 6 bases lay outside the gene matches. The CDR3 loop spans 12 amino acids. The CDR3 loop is CSGGRDYYEQYF. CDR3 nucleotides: TGCAGCGGGGGCCGGGACTACTACGAGCAGTACTTC.

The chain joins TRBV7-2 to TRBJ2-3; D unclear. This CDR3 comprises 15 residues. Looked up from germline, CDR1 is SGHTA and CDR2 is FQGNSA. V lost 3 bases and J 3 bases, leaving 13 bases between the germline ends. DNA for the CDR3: TGTGCCAGCAGCTTGGATTTATGGGGTACAGATACGCAGTATTTT. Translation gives CASSLDLWGTDTQYF.

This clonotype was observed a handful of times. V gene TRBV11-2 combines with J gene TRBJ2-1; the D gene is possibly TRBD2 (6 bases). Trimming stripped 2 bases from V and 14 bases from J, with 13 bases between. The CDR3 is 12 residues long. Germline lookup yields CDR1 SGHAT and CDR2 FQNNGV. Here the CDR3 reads CASSLQGGLEFF. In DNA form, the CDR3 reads TGTGCCAGCAGCTTACAGGGAGGTTTAGAGTTCTTC.

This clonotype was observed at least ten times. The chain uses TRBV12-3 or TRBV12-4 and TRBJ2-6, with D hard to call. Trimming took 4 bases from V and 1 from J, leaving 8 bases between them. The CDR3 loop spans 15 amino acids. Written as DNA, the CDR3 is TGTGCCAGCAGTTCCGCGAAGTCTGGGGCCAACGTCCTGACTTTC. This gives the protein CASSSAKSGANVLTF.

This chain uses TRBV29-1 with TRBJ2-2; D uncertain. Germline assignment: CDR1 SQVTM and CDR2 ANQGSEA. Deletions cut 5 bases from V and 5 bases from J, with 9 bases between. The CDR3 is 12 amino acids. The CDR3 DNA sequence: TGCAGCGTTATGGGGTCAACCGGGGAGCTGTTTTTT. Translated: CSVMGSTGELFF.

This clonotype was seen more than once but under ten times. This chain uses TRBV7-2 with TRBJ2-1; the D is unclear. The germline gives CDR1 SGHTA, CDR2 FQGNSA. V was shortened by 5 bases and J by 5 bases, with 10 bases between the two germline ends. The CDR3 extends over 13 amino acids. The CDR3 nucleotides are TGTGCCAGCAGCCCTAACCGGGACAATGAGCAGTTCTTC. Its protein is CASSPNRDNEQFF.

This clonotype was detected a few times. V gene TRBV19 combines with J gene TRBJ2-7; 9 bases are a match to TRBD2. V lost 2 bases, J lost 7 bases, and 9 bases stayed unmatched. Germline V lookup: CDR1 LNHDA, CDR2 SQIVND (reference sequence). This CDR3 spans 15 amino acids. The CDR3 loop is CASSISGRPGREQYF. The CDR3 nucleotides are TGTGCCAGTAGTATAAGCGGGAGGCCGGGAAGGGAGCAGTACTTC.

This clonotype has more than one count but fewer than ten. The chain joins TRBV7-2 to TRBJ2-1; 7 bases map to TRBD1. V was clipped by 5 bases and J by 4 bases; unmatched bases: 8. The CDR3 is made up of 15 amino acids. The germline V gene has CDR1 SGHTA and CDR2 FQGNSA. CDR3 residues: CASSPQGGPYNEQFF. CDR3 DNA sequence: TGTGCCAGCAGCCCTCAAGGGGGCCCTTACAATGAGCAGTTCTTC.

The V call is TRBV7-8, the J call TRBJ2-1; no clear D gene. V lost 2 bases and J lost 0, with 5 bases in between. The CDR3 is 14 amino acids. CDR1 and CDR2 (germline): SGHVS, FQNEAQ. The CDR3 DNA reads TGTGCCAGCAGCTTACGCCCCTCCTACAATGAGCAGTTCTTC. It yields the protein CASSLRPSYNEQFF.

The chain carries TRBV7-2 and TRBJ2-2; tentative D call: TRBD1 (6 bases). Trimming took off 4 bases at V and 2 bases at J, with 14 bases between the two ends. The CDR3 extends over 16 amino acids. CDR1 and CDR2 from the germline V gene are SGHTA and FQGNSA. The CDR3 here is CASSYRDTANTGELFF. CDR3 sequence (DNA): TGTGCCAGCAGCTACCGGGACACAGCCAACACCGGGGAGCTGTTTTTT. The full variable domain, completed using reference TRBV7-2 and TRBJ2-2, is GAGVSQSPSNKVTEKGKDVELRCDPISGHTALYWYRQSLGQGLEFLIYFQGNSAPDKSGLPSDRFSAERTGGSVSTLTIQRTQQEDSAVYLCASSYRDTANTGELFFGEGSRLTVL.